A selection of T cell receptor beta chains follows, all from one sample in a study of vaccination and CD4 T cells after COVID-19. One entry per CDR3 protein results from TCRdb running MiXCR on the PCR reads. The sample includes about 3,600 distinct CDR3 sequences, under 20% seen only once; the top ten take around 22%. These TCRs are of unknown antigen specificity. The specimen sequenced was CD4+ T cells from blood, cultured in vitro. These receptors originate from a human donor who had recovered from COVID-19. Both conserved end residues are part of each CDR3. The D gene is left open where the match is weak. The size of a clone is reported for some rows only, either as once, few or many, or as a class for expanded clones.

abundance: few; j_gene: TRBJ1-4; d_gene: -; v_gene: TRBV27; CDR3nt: TGTGCCAGCAGTAGAAAATGGCGGGGGCAGGGTGAAAAACTGTTTTTT; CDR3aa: CASSRKWRGQGEKLFF
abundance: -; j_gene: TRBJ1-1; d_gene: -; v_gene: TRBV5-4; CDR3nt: TGTGCCAGCAGCTTGGAACGGGCCGTCACTGAAGCTTTCTTT; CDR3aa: CASSLERAVTEAFF
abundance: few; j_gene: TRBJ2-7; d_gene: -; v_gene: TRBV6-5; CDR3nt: TGTGCCAGCAGTTACGGGGGGAGCGAGCAGTACTTC; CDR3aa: CASSYGGSEQYF
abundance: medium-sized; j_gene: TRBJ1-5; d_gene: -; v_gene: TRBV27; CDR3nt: TGTGCCAGCACCCAAAGGGAACGGCAGGGTAATCAGCCCCAGCATTTT; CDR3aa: CASTQRERQGNQPQHF
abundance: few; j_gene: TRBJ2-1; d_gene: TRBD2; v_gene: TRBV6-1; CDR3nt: TGTGCCAGCAGAAAACTAGCGGGGGGGTACAATGAGCAGTTCTTC; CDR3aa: CASRKLAGGYNEQFF
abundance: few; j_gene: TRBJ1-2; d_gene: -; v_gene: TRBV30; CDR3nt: TGTGCCTGGAGTGTAATCCGAAATGATGGCTACACCTTC; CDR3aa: CAWSVIRNDGYTF
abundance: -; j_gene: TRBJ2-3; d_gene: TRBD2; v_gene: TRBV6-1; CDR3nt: TGTGCCAGCAGTCGCGGACTAGCGGGGGTCACAGATACGCAGTATTTT; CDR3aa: CASSRGLAGVTDTQYF
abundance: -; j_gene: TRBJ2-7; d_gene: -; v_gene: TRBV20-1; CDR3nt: TGCAGTGCTAGAAAACCGGGGTTAGCTCCCTACGAGCAGTACTTC; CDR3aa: CSARKPGLAPYEQYF
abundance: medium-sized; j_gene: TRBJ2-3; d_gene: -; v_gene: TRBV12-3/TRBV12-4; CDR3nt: TGTGCCAGCAGCGCTACTAGCACAGATACGCAGTATTTT; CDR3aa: CASSATSTDTQYF
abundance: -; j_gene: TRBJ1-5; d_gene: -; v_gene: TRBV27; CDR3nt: TGTGCCAGCAGTCCCCAAGGGACGGGCGCACGCAATCAGCCCCAGCATTTT; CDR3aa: CASSPQGTGARNQPQHF
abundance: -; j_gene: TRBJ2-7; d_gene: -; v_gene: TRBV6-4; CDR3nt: TGTGCCAGCAGTGCTGAGACTGGCTACGAGCAGTACTTC; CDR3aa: CASSAETGYEQYF
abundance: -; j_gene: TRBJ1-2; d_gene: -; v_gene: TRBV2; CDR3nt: TGTGCCAGCAGTGATTTACAGGGAATCGGTGGCTACACCTTC; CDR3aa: CASSDLQGIGGYTF
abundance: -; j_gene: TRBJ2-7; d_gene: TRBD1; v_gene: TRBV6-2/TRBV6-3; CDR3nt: TGTGCCAGCAGTTGGGGACAGGTAACCTACGAGCAGTACTTC; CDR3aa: CASSWGQVTYEQYF
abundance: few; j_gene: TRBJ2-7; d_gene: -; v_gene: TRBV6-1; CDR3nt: TGTGCCAGCAGCCCGAGGGGGTCGGGCGAGCAGTACTTC; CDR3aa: CASSPRGSGEQYF
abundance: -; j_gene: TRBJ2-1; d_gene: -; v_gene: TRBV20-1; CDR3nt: TGCAGTGCACCCGGTGGGGCAACGGGGAGCTCCTACAATGAGCAGTTCTTC; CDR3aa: CSAPGGATGSSYNEQFF
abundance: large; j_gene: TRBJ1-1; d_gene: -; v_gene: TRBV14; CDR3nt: TGTGCCAGCAGCCTCACAGGTCCCACTGAAGCTTTCTTT; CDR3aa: CASSLTGPTEAFF
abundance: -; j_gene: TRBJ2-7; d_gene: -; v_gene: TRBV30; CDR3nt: TGTGCCTGGAGTGCGGTGACCGAGCAGTACTTC; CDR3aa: CAWSAVTEQYF
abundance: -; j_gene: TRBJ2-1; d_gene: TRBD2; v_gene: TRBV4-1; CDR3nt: TGCGCCAGCAGCCCCAAAGACGCGGGGGCCTACAATGAGCAGTTCTTC; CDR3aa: CASSPKDAGAYNEQFF
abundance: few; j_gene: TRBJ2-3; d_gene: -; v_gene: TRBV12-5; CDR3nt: TGTGCTAGTGCCTCTAGCACAGATACGCAGTATTTT; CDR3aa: CASASSTDTQYF
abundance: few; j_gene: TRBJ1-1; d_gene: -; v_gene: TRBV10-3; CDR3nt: TGTGCCATCAAAGAAGGGTTGAACACTGAAGCTTTCTTT; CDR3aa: CAIKEGLNTEAFF
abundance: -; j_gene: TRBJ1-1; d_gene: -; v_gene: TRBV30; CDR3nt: TGTGCCTGGAAGGAGGGAATGAACACTGAAGCTTTCTTT; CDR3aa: CAWKEGMNTEAFF
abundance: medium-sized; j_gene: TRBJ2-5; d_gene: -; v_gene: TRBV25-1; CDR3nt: TGTGCCAGCAGTGAATCGCGACTCCTGCCGGAGACCCAGTACTTC; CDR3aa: CASSESRLLPETQYF
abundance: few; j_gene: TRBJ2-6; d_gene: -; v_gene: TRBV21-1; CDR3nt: TGTGCCAGCACCGCCGGGACGGCTCGCTCTGGGGCCAACGTCCTGACTTTC; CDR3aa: CASTAGTARSGANVLTF
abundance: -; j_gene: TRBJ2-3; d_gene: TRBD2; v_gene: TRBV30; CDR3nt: TGTGCCTGGAGTCCGGCGGGGGGGGCGCAGTATTTT; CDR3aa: CAWSPAGGAQYF
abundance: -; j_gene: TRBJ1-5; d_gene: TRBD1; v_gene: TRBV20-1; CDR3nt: TGCAGTGTTCCGGGACAGGGCAATCAGCCCCAGCATTTT; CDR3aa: CSVPGQGNQPQHF
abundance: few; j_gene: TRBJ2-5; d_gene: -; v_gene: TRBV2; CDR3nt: TGTGCCTTCCAACCGGTCCGGACCCAAGAGACCCAGTACTTC; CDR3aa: CAFQPVRTQETQYF
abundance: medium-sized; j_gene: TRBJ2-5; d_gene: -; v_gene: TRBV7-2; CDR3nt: TGTGCCAGCAGCTTAGGCTTTTCGGGCGCTCCCGAGACCCAGTACTTC; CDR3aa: CASSLGFSGAPETQYF
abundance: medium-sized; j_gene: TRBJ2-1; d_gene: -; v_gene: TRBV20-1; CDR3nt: TGCAGTGGACTCAGCTACAATGAGCAGTTCTTC; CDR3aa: CSGLSYNEQFF
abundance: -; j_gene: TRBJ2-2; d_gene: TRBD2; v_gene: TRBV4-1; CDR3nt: TGCGCCAGCAGCCAAGTTCGGACGGGACTAGCGGTGAACACCGGGGAGCTGTTTTTT; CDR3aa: CASSQVRTGLAVNTGELFF
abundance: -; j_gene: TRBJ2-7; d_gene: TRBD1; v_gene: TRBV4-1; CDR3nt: TGCGCCAGCAGCCCCGGGACAGGGGGTAGCTACGAGCAGTACTTC; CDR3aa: CASSPGTGGSYEQYF
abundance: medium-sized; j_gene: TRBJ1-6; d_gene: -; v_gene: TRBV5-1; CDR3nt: TGCGCCAGCAGCTCCTGGGCCAATTCACCCCTCCACTTT; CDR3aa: CASSSWANSPLHF
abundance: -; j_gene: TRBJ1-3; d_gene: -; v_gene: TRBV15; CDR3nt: TGTGCCACCAGCAGAGAGCGCCAGCCTGGAAACACCATATATTTT; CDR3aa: CATSRERQPGNTIYF
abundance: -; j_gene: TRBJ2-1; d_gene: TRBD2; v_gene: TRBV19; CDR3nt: TGTGCCAGTAGGGCCGCTAGCGGGGGGCACTACAATGAGCAGTTCTTC; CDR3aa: CASRAASGGHYNEQFF
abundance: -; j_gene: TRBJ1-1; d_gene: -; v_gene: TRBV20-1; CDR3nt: TGCAGTGCTAACACGGGACAACTGAACACTGAAGCTTTCTTT; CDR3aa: CSANTGQLNTEAFF
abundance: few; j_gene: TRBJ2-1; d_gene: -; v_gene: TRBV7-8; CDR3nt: TGTGCCAGCAGCCTCCCTTTTCTCTCTGAGCAGTTCTTC; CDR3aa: CASSLPFLSEQFF
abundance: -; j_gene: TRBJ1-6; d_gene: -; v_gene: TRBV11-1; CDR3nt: TGTGCCAGCAGCTTAGTGGGCAGCAGCTCCTATAATTCACCCCTCCACTTT; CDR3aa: CASSLVGSSSYNSPLHF
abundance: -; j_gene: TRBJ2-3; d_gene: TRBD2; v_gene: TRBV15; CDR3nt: TGTGCCGCCAGCCGGACTAGCGGGGGCACAGATACGCAGTATTTT; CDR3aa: CAASRTSGGTDTQYF
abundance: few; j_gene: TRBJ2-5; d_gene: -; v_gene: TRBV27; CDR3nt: TGTGCCAGCAGTGGGCAGGGGACCAGGGAGACCCAGTACTTC; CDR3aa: CASSGQGTRETQYF
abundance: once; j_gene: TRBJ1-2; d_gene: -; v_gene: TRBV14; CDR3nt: TGTGCCAGCAGCCGGAACAGGAACTATGGCTACACCTTC; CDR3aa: CASSRNRNYGYTF
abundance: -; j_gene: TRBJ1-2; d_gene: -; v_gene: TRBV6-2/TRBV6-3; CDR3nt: TGTGCCAGCAGCCTTTCACTCTATGGCTACACCTTC; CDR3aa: CASSLSLYGYTF
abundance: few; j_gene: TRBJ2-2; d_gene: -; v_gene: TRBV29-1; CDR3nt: TGCAGCGTGGGGTCACGGACCGGGGAGCTGTTTTTT; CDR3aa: CSVGSRTGELFF
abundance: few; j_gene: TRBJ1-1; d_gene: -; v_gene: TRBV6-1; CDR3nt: TGTGCCAGCAGAAACCCAACAGGTAATGAAGCTTTCTTT; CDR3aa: CASRNPTGNEAFF
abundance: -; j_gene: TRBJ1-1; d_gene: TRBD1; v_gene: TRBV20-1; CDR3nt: TGCAGTGCTAGAGATGGACAGGGGATGGGTGAAGCTTTCTTT; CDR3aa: CSARDGQGMGEAFF
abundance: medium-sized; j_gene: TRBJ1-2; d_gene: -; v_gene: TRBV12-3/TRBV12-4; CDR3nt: TGTGCCAGCACCTTACGTCCAGGAAGCTATGGCTACACCTTC; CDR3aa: CASTLRPGSYGYTF
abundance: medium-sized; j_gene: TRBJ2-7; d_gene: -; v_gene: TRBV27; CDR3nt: TGTGCCAGCACTCCCATCGGGGTCACCTCCTACGAGCAGTACTTC; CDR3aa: CASTPIGVTSYEQYF
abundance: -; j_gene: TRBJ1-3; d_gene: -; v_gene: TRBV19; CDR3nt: TGTGCCAGTAGCCTAAATCCTCAGGGGCTCGGTGGAAACACCATATATTTT; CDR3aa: CASSLNPQGLGGNTIYF
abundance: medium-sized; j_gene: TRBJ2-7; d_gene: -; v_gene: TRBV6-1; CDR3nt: TGTGCCAGCAGGAAAGCCGGGGACCACGGCGAGCAGTACTTC; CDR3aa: CASRKAGDHGEQYF
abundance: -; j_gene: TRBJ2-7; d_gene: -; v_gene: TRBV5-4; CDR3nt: TGTGCCAGCAGCTTTGATAAACTAGGGCCTACCCACGAGCAGTACTTC; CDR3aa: CASSFDKLGPTHEQYF
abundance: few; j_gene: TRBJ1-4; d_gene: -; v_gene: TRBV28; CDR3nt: TGTGCCAGCGCAGGGGTTGCTAATGAAAAACTGTTTTTT; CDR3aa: CASAGVANEKLFF
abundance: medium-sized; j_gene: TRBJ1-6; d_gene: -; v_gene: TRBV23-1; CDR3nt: TGCGCCAGCAGCCGAAGACAGGTTGCACCCCTCCACTTT; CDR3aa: CASSRRQVAPLHF
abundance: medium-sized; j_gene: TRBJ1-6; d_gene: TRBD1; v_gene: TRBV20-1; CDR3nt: TGCAGTGCTAGAGAGGACAGGGGGAATTCACCCCTCCACTTT; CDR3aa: CSAREDRGNSPLHF
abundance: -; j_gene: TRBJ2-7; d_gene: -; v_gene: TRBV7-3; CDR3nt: TGTGCCAGCAGCTCGGCGAACGTCCTCCACGAGCAGTACTTC; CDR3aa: CASSSANVLHEQYF